The present T cell receptor (beta chain) was sequenced within a study of blood T cells in healthy people across ages. Per the germline V gene, CDR1 is DFQATT and CDR2 is SNEGSKA (reference sequence). Deletions cut 6 bases from V and 2 bases from J, with 17 bases between. The CDR3 loop spans 14 amino acids. Through a sample-barcoded 5' primer and a J-beta primer mix, a second PCR was run for roughly 7 to 11 cycles. TCRdb re-called the 5' RACE reads with MiXCR, one entry per CDR3 protein. In the table there are roughly 560,000 distinct CDR3 sequences, 20% to 30% of which are singletons. Each individual donor underwent a draw of roughly 10 milliliters of peripheral blood. The same sample was also used in a study of T cells of mothers and their children. This second study notes: M1S, a second-PCR primer, added sample barcodes and 2-4 random nucleotides.

Material: blood. V and J are TRBV20-1 and TRBJ2-7, with D perhaps TRBD1 (6 bases). This TCR derives from a boy younger than 18 in good health. CDR3 amino acids: CSAQTGIPPYEQYF. Here the CDR3 DNA reads TGCAGTGCACAAACAGGGATTCCGCCCTACGAGCAGTACTTC.